The 14 T cell receptor beta chains listed next were all sequenced from one sample in a study of OX40 agonist ivuxolimab in advanced cancers. Sequenced by immunoSEQ multiplex PCR; TCRdb stores in-frame clones only, minus some. This table holds about 150,000 clones, under 95% found once. This specimen consisted of CD4+ or CD8+ T cells sorted from blood, obtained in a trial of the OX40 agonist ivuxolimab. Receptors were obtained from an adult with an advanced solid tumor such as melanoma, head and neck, liver or kidney cancer.

CDR3 residues: CASSGSSTLYGYTF. The CDR3, as DNA: TGTGCCAGCAGTGGTTCCAGCACCCTCTATGGCTACACCTTC. V gene TRBV2 combines with J gene TRBJ1-2; D is unresolved. Germline CDR1 SNHLY, CDR2 FYNNEI. The CDR3 extends over 14 amino acids. The V end lost 4 bases, the J end lost 4 bases, and 13 bases lay between the germline ends.

The chain joins TRBV19 to TRBJ1-2; D is unresolved. Trimming removed 9 bases at V and 4 bases at J, with 21 bases between. Per germline, CDR1 LNHDA and CDR2 SQIVND (reference sequence). The CDR3 is 15 amino acids. This chain's CDR3 is CASGIGTDGSYGYTF. In DNA form, the CDR3 reads TGTGCCAGCGGGATAGGAACGGATGGGAGCTATGGCTACACCTTC.

The rearrangement joins TRBV29-1 to TRBJ2-7; TRBD1 agrees at 8 bases. J gave up 3 bases and V 6 bases, and 1 base lay outside the gene matches. The CDR3 totals 11 residues. Germline lookup yields CDR1 SQVTM and CDR2 ANQGSEA. CDR3: CSVQGGYEQYF. The CDR3 DNA is TGCAGCGTACAGGGGGGCTACGAGCAGTACTTC.

This chain links TRBV4-3 with TRBJ2-3; D is perhaps TRBD1 (5 bases). V lost 1 base to trimming and J lost 2 bases, with 10 bases between them. CDR3 size: 15 residues. The germline gives CDR1 LGHNA, CDR2 YSLEER. The CDR3 DNA is TGCGCCAGCAGCCAAGGAAGACAGATCACAGATACGCAGTATTTT. It encodes CASSQGRQITDTQYF.

The V call is TRBV18, the J call TRBJ1-3; unclear D gene. Looked up from germline, CDR1 is KGHSH and CDR2 is LQKENI. The germline V and J ends were trimmed by 3 bases and 7 bases, with 13 bases remaining between them. The CDR3 runs to 14 residues. The CDR3 coding sequence is TGTGCCAGCTCACCCCAGCCAGACTTGAACACCATATATTTT. Its protein is CASSPQPDLNTIYF. Based on the CDR3 plus reference TRBV18 and TRBJ1-3, the full variable domain is NAGVMQNPRHLVRRRGQEARLRCSPMKGHSHVYWYRQLPEEGLKFMVYLQKENIIDESGMPKERFSAEFPKEGPSILRIQQVVRGDSAAYFCASSPQPDLNTIYFGEGSWLTVV.

In DNA, the CDR3 is TGCGCCAGCAGTCAACGCGGTAATAGCAATCAGCCCCAGCATTTT. It encodes CASSQRGNSNQPQHF. The chain employs TRBV23-1 and TRBJ1-5, with D uncertain. TRBV23-1 is an ORF; its function is uncertain. There are 15 residues in the CDR3. V lost 2 bases and J lost 0, with 8 bases in between.

The V and J genes are TRBV7-8 and TRBJ2-4; a possible D gene is TRBD1 (5 bases). V lost 2 bases and J lost 5, with 10 bases in between. The CDR3 is 14 amino acids. Germline lookup yields CDR1 SGHVS and CDR2 FQNEAQ. The CDR3 DNA reads as TGTGCCAGCAGCTTAAGTCGACAGCAAAACATTCAGTACTTC. Its translation is CASSLSRQQNIQYF.

J is TRBJ2-3 and V is TRBV9, with D tentatively TRBD1 or TRBD2 (6 bases each). The CDR3 has 15 amino acids. Germline CDR1 SGDLS, CDR2 YYNGEE. Between the trimmed V and J ends, which lost 4 bases and 3 bases, there was a span of 15 bases. The CDR3 DNA follows: TGTGCCAGCAGCCAGAGTGGGGGGCGGACAGATACGCAGTATTTT. Amino acid sequence: CASSQSGGRTDTQYF.

For the CDR3, the DNA is TGCGCCAGCACCTTCCTAGCGGGGGCGAACACCGGGGAGCTGTTTTTT. Amino acid sequence: CASTFLAGANTGELFF. The gene calls are TRBV10-2 and TRBJ2-2, with 10 bases that match TRBD2. This CDR3 contains 16 residues. The germline V gene has CDR1 WSHSY and CDR2 SAAADI. V shed 7 bases, J shed 0 bases, and the junction held 5 bases outside the gene matches.

This chain uses TRBV6-5 with TRBJ1-6; D ambiguous. Per germline, CDR1 MNHEY and CDR2 SVGAGI. This CDR3 is 15 amino acids long. With 7 bases removed from V and 4 bases from J, the gap between germline ends came to 14 bases. The CDR3 sequence: CASKKGGGYNSPLHF. In DNA form, the CDR3 reads TGTGCCAGCAAAAAAGGAGGCGGATATAATTCACCCCTCCACTTT.

This chain connects TRBV9 to TRBJ2-2; weak D call: TRBD1 (6 bases). The CDR3 consists of 19 residues. The V end was cut by 4 bases, the J end by 1 base, with 23 bases between. CDR1 and CDR2 from the germline V gene are SGDLS and YYNGEE. CDR3 sequence reads: CASSLRTGTNFKNTGELFF. In DNA, the CDR3 is TGTGCCAGCAGCCTCAGAACCGGGACAAACTTTAAGAACACCGGGGAGCTGTTTTTT.

The chain employs TRBV7-2 and TRBJ2-5; weak D call: TRBD2 (6 bases). CDR1 SGHTA and CDR2 FQGNSA come from the germline V gene. The CDR3 is made up of 12 amino acids. V dropped 8 bases and J dropped 2 bases, with 9 bases sitting between them. In DNA, the CDR3 is TGTGCCAGCGGGGGGAGACAAGAGACCCAGTACTTC. It specifies CASGGRQETQYF.

The chain is built from TRBV7-2 and TRBJ1-5, with a weak D call TRBD1 (5 bases). The CDR3 runs 16 residues. Looked up from germline, CDR1 is SGHTA and CDR2 is FQGNSA. Trimming removed 5 bases at V and 2 bases at J, with 16 bases between. The CDR3 coding sequence is TGTGCCAGCAGCCGAGGGGCAGGGATAGGCAATCAGCCCCAGCATTTT. This sequence encodes CASSRGAGIGNQPQHF. The whole variable domain, filled in from reference TRBV7-2 and TRBJ1-5, reads GAGVSQSPSNKVTEKGKDVELRCDPISGHTALYWYRQSLGQGLEFLIYFQGNSAPDKSGLPSDRFSAERTGGSVSTLTIQRTQQEDSAVYLCASSRGAGIGNQPQHFGDGTRLSIL.

The chain recombines TRBV5-4 with TRBJ1-4; D gene unclear. Deletions cut 4 bases from V and 4 bases from J, with 11 bases between. Per germline, CDR1 SGHNT and CDR2 YYREEE (reference sequence). CDR3 length: 14 residues. The CDR3 DNA sequence: TGTGCCAGCAGCCCCACTTGGGGTAATGAAAAACTGTTTTTT. The encoded protein is CASSPTWGNEKLFF.